The text below deals with one T cell receptor (beta chain). This specimen belongs to a study of blood T cell repertoires in COVID-19. Study-wide background: The samples span acute and convalescent COVID-19 from the United States, Italy and Spain. The cDNA or gDNA used as material had been derived from T cells, B-cell-depleted T cells, or PBMCs.

Under the authors' procedure: By means of reference gene primer amplification, nucleated cell counts were estimated. Some clones are missing from TCRdb's copy, which holds only in-frame ones; the method was immunoSEQ multiplex PCR. V and J calls and clone size are given by that table; D and trimming were obtained from the DNA. This table holds around 200,000 clones, roughly 85% found once. In Cohort 3, a recovered donor had either two negative PCRs, clearance, or symptom resolution. V dropped 6 bases and J dropped 3; count of bases not matched to a gene: 7. The CDR3 runs 14 residues. Germline V CDR1 and CDR2: PRHDT, FYEKMQ (reference sequence).

This TCR derives from a man aged 35 to 55 who had recovered from COVID-19. Sample: PBMCs or T cells enriched from blood (not recorded which). This chain uses TRBV13 with TRBJ1-2; 7 bases line up with TRBD1. This CDR3 is CASSYRTGDYGYTF. DNA for the CDR3: TGTGCCAGCAGTTATAGAACAGGGGACTATGGCTACACCTTC.